The 5 T cell receptor beta chains given below trace back to one sample, sequenced in a study of cytomegalovirus exposure and HLA in healthy donors (TCRdb year 2017). Library method: the immunoSEQ multiplex PCR assay. TCRdb provides this immuneACCESS table in a form limited to in-frame rearrangements. Some clones are lacking; in checked studies, under half of them reflect an unresolved V gene, and why the rest are absent is not known. This sample holds 190,000 or so clones; about 80% were observed only once. Approximately 3% of the sample goes to the ten largest clones. The sample taken for sequencing was PBMCs. The source is a woman under 30 in good health and CMV-seropositive.

V usage is TRBV27 and J usage is TRBJ2-1; 8 bases are a match to TRBD2. The CDR3 has 16 amino acids. Germline V gene lookup returns CDR1 MNHEY and CDR2 SMNVEV (reference sequence). V was pared by 6 bases and J by 3 bases, with 10 bases of the junction left unmatched. CDR3: CASSPFGGGNYNEQFF. DNA for the CDR3: TGTGCCAGCAGCCCATTCGGGGGGGGTAACTACAATGAGCAGTTCTTC.

V is TRBV6-6 and J is TRBJ1-2; 8 nucleotides line up with TRBD1. The CDR3 contains 14 residues. Germline V gene sequence: CDR1 MNHNY, CDR2 SVGAGI (reference sequence). Trimming removed 7 bases from V and 0 bases from J; junction bases left unmatched: 4. CDR3 sequence (DNA): TGTGCCAGCACACCGGGACAGGCTAACTATGGCTACACCTTC. Residues: CASTPGQANYGYTF.

For the CDR3, the DNA is TGTGCCAGCAGCTCCTGGGGGGGAGATACGCAGTATTTT. Translation: CASSSWGGDTQYF. The genes are TRBV5-4 and TRBJ2-3; 7 bases are shared with TRBD2. The CDR3 runs 13 residues. J gave up 5 bases and V 3 bases, and 3 bases lay outside the gene matches. Germline CDR1 SGHNT, CDR2 YYREEE (reference sequence).

The genes are TRBV7-9 and TRBJ1-6; no definite D call. The V end was cut by 4 bases, the J end by 9 bases, with 16 bases between. There are 15 residues in the CDR3. Germline CDR1 SEHNR, CDR2 FQNEAQ (reference sequence). CDR3 DNA sequence: TGTGCCAGCAGCTCCGGCGGGTACTTAGGTTCACCCCTCCACTTT. Translation gives CASSSGGYLGSPLHF.

V gene TRBV4-1 combines with J gene TRBJ2-1, with TRBD1 as a possible D gene (5 bases). CDR1 is MGHRA, CDR2 YSYEKL, per germline. The CDR3 spans 14 residues. Trimming shortened V by 2 bases and J by 8 bases, and 13 bases separated the two germline ends. CDR3 amino acids: CASSQIRDPDEQFF. The CDR3 DNA sequence: TGCGCCAGCAGCCAAATCAGGGATCCGGATGAGCAGTTCTTC.